Below, one T cell receptor beta chain is given with its context. What it binds is unknown. Sequencing used immunoSEQ multiplex PCR; TCRdb keeps in-frame clones, though not all of them. The sample contains 65,000 to 75,000 clones, about 81% of which appear only once. This entry comes from a study of OX40 agonist ivuxolimab in advanced cancers. The study's findings and limits: Among the nonresponders, some also had low normalized T-cell clonal expansion.

Between the trimmed V and J ends, which lost 4 bases and 12 bases, there was a span of 28 bases. Germline lookup yields CDR1 SNHLY and CDR2 FYNNEI. The CDR3 extends over 17 amino acids. The clonotype originates from an adult with an advanced solid tumor such as melanoma, head and neck, liver or kidney cancer. Sequencing was performed on CD4+ or CD8+ T cells sorted from blood, taken in a trial of the OX40 agonist ivuxolimab. This rearrangement joins TRBV2 to TRBJ2-1; maybe TRBD1 (6 bases). The CDR3 sequence: CASSGGLTGLAPGAQFF. The CDR3 DNA is TGTGCCAGCAGTGGGGGGTTGACAGGCCTAGCTCCGGGTGCGCAGTTCTTC.